One sample yielded the 17 T cell receptor beta chains listed below, sequenced in a study of metastatic and nonmetastatic thyroid tumors. MiXCR reprocessed the PCR reads for TCRdb. This sample has approximately 32,000 clones, with approximately 15% found just once. None of the patients had undergone any treatment ahead of thyroid surgery. Source material: blood. The receptor source for this set is a male donor with papillary thyroid cancer or a benign thyroid nodule (not recorded which). Some clones in this sample may be carry-over from other donors' samples.

V usage is TRBV7-2 and J usage is TRBJ2-7, with TRBD1 identical over 8 bases. This CDR3 comprises 14 residues. Germline V gene sequence: CDR1 SGHTA, CDR2 FQGNSA. The CDR3 DNA follows: TGTGCTAGCAGGGTCCCAGGGGGCGCGGGGGAGCAGTACGTC. This gives the protein CASRVPGGAGEQYV.

This clone was observed many times. The CDR3 is CASTPWAAGGPGSGANVLTF. The CDR3 nucleotides are TGTGCCAGCACCCCCTGGGCGGCGGGAGGGCCGGGCTCTGGGGCCAACGTCCTGACTTTC. The V gene is TRBV7-4, the J gene TRBJ2-6, with 9 bases fitting TRBD2. This CDR3 is built from 20 residues. Per germline, CDR1 SGHVT and CDR2 SQSDAQ. V lost 7 bases to trimming and J lost 0 bases; unmatched junction nucleotides: 16.

This clone came up many times. The rearrangement links TRBV19 to TRBJ1-2; D remains unclear. Germline CDR1 is LNHDA and CDR2 is SQIVND (reference sequence). The ends were cut back, 5 bases at V and 7 bases at J, with 17 bases in the middle. The CDR3 spans 14 residues. This CDR3 reads CASSSPRAFSGYTF. The DNA for the CDR3 is TGTGCCAGTAGTTCGCCCCGGGCGTTCTCTGGCTACACCTTC.

The CDR3 DNA follows: TGTGCCAGCAGGCGGGGGACATGGGGCCCCCGGGAGCTGTTTTTT. It yields the protein CASRRGTWGPRELFF. This chain connects TRBV2 to TRBJ2-2; TRBD2 is a possible D gene (7 bases). This CDR3 has 15 amino acids. Trimming left V 6 bases short and J 9 bases short, with 20 bases between. CDR1 and CDR2 (germline): SNHLY, FYNNEI.

V and J are TRBV5-4 and TRBJ2-5; 11 bases agree with TRBD2. Looked up from germline, CDR1 is SGHNT and CDR2 is YYREEE (reference sequence). The V gene end was trimmed by 7 bases and the J gene end by 3 bases; junction bases not matched to a gene: 5. The CDR3 contains 14 residues. The CDR3 region is CASSRGLAEETQYF. The DNA of the CDR3 is TGTGCCAGCTCCAGGGGACTAGCGGAAGAGACCCAGTACTTC.

This clone has only a few counts. One end of the junction is discordant with germline, which a read error may explain. The rearrangement links TRBV28 to TRBJ2-2; no definite D call. This CDR3 contains 12 residues. Germline V gives CDR1 MDHEN, CDR2 SYDVKM. This CDR3 is CDSSQATGELFF. CDR3 DNA: TGTGACAGCTCCCAGGCCACCGGGGAGCTGTTTTTT.

This clone was detected only a few times. This chain uses TRBV27 with TRBJ2-7; 8 nucleotides align to TRBD2. This CDR3 has 16 amino acids. Germline trimming cut 3 bases from V and 2 bases from J; bases unmatched to any gene: 9. Germline V lookup: CDR1 MNHEY, CDR2 SMNVEV (reference sequence). The CDR3 region is CASSFSHIGGAYEQYF. CDR3 coding DNA: TGTGCCAGCAGTTTTTCCCATATCGGGGGGGCCTACGAGCAGTACTTC.

This clone was found many times. The chain couples TRBV6-1 to TRBJ2-7, with a weak D call TRBD2 (5 bases). Germline CDR1 and CDR2: MNHNS and SASEGT. Trimming removed 3 bases at V and 1 base at J, with 13 bases between. The CDR3 length is 15 residues. CDR3 bases: TGTGCCAGCAGTGATCGGCATGAGGGTTCCTACGAGCAGTACTTC. Residues: CASSDRHEGSYEQYF.

This clone was counted ten times or more. The rearrangement uses TRBV7-2 and TRBJ2-1; 8 bases align to TRBD2. V shed 1 base, J shed 9 bases, and the junction held 8 bases outside the gene matches. The CDR3 loop spans 15 amino acids. Germline-derived CDR1 and CDR2 are SGHTA and FQGNSA. CDR3 amino acids: CASSLDSGRGGEQFF. In DNA form, the CDR3 reads TGTGCCAGCAGCTTAGACAGCGGGAGAGGAGGTGAGCAGTTCTTC.

As concerns this clone: A much bigger clone sits one base away, suggesting this may be a read error. The V and J genes are TRBV18 and TRBJ1-1; D is perhaps TRBD1 (6 bases). The germline gives CDR1 KGHSH, CDR2 LQKENI. CDR3 length: 14 residues. CDR3 sequence: CASSQTGRNTEDFF. In DNA form, the CDR3 reads TGTGCCAGCTCACAAACAGGGAGAAACACTGAAGATTTCTTT. Looking up the rest from reference TRBV18 and TRBJ1-1 gives the full variable domain: NAGVMQNPRHLVRRRGQEARLRCSPMKGHSHVYWYRQLPEEGLKFMVYLQKENIIDESGMPKERFSAEFPKEGPSILRIQQVVRGDSAAYFCASSQTGRNTEDFFGQGTRLTVV.

The rearrangement joins TRBV5-4 to TRBJ2-3; possibly TRBD2 for D (6 bases). V dropped 4 bases and J dropped 3 bases, with 15 bases sitting between them. CDR1 is SGHNT and CDR2 is YYREEE in the germline V gene (reference sequence). The CDR3 length is 15 residues. CDR3 bases: TGTGCCAGCAGCCCCTCACAGCGGGTAACAGATACGCAGTATTTT. Amino acid sequence: CASSPSQRVTDTQYF.

This clone was recorded many times. The gene calls are TRBV5-4 and TRBJ2-2; 13 bases line up with TRBD2. There are 17 residues in the CDR3. V was clipped by 4 bases and J by 7 bases; unmatched bases: 10. Looked up from germline, CDR1 is SGHNT and CDR2 is YYREEE (reference sequence). The CDR3 DNA is TGTGCCAGCAGCCTTGGACTAGCGGGAGATGTGGTCGGGGAGCTGTTTTTT. Protein: CASSLGLAGDVVGELFF.

This clone was counted between two and nine times. The chain has TRBV18 and TRBJ2-7; weak D call: TRBD1 (5 bases). The V and J ends lost 6 bases and 0 bases respectively, with 12 bases between them. The CDR3 contains 14 residues. Germline V gives CDR1 KGHSH, CDR2 LQKENI. CDR3 loop: CASSQGRISYEQYF. The CDR3 DNA is TGTGCCAGCTCCCAGGGAAGAATCTCCTACGAGCAGTACTTC.

This chain connects TRBV7-2 to TRBJ2-5; perhaps TRBD2 as D (5 bases). The CDR3 has 16 amino acids. Trimming took 0 bases from V and 5 from J, leaving 16 bases between them. Looked up from germline, CDR1 is SGHTA and CDR2 is FQGNSA. The CDR3 reads CASSLAPSWRTETQYF. DNA for the CDR3: TGTGCCAGCAGCTTAGCTCCTAGCTGGAGGACCGAGACCCAGTACTTC.

This clone appeared many times. The J gene is TRBJ2-1, the V gene TRBV9; D is unresolved. This CDR3 is 14 amino acids long. The germline V gene has CDR1 SGDLS and CDR2 YYNGEE. Trimming took off 0 bases at V and 0 bases at J, with 4 bases between the two ends. CDR3 loop: CASSVESSYNEQFF. CDR3 DNA sequence: TGTGCCAGCAGCGTAGAAAGCTCCTACAATGAGCAGTTCTTC. The full variable domain, rest sourced from reference TRBV9 and TRBJ2-1, is DSGVTQTPKHLITATGQRVTLRCSPRSGDLSVYWYQQSLDQGLQFLIQYYNGEERAKGNILERFSAQQFPDLHSELNLSSLELGDSALYFCASSVESSYNEQFFGPGTRLTVL.

This clone was seen many times. The DNA of the CDR3 is TGTGCCAGCACTCCCCTAAGGTATAGCAATCAGCCCCAGCATTTT. Protein: CASTPLRYSNQPQHF. The rearrangement uses TRBV6-2 or TRBV6-3 and TRBJ1-5; D is ambiguous. Deletions cut 7 bases from V and 0 bases from J, with 13 bases between. Germline CDR1 is MNHEY and CDR2 is SVGEGT. The CDR3 covers 15 residues.

This clone was observed at least ten times. The chain couples TRBV12-3 or TRBV12-4 to TRBJ2-5; D unclear. The ends were cut back, 2 bases at V and 4 bases at J, with 8 bases in the middle. The CDR3 covers 13 residues. The CDR3 nucleotides read TGTGCCAGCAGTTTATCGAACGGAGAGACCCAGTACTTC. Residues: CASSLSNGETQYF.